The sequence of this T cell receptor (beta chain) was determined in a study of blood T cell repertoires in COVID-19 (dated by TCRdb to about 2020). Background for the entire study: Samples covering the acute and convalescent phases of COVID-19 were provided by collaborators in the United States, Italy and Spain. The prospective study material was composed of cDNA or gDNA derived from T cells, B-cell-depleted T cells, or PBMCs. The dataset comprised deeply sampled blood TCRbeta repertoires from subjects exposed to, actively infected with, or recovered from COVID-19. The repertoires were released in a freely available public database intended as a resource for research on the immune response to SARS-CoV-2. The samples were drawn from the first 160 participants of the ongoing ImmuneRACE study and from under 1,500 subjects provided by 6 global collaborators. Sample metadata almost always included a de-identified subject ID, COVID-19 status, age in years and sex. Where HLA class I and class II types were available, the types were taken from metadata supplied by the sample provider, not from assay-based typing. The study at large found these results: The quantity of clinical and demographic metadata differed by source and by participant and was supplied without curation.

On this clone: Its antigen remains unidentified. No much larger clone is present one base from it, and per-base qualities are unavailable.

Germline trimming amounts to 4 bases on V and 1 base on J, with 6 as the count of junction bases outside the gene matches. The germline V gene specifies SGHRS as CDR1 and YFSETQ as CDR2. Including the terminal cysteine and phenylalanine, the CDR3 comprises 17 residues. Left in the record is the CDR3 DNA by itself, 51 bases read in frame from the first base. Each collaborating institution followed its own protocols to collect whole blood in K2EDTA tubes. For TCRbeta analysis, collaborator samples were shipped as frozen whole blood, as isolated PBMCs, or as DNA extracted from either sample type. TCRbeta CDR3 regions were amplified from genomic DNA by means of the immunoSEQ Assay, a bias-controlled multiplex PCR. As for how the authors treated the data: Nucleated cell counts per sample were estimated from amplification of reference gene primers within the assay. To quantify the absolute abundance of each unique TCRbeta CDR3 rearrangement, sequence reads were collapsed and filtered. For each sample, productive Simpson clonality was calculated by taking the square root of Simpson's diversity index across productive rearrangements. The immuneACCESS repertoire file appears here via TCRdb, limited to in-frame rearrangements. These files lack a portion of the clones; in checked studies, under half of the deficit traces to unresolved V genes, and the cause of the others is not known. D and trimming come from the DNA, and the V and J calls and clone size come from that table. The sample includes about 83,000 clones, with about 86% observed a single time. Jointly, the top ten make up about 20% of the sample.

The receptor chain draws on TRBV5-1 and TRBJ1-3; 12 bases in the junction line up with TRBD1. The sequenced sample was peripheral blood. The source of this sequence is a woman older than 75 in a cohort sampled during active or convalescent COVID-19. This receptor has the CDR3 CASSLRDRGRSGNTIYF. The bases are TGCGCCAGCAGCCTACGGGACAGGGGGCGATCTGGAAACACCATATATTTT. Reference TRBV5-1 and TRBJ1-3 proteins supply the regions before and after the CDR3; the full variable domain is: KAGVTQTPRYLIKTRGQQVTLSCSPISGHRSVSWYQQTPGQGLQFLFEYFSETQRNKGNFPGRFSGRQFSNSRSEMNVSTLELGDSALYLCASSLRDRGRSGNTIYFGEGSWLTVV.